Presented here are 27 T cell receptor beta chains from one specimen sequenced in a study of PD-L1 blockade in urothelial cancer (dated by TCRdb to the late 2010s). According to the study, the label for this sample's time point signals: pretreatment peripheral blood. The library was produced with the immunoSEQ multiplex PCR assay. The immuneACCESS repertoire file appears here via TCRdb, limited to in-frame rearrangements. These files lack a portion of the clones; in checked studies, under half of the deficit traces to unresolved V genes, and the cause of the others is not known. The sample yields about 80,000 clones; just under 85% were counted once. The top ten clones comprise roughly 7.3% of the sample. The sequences come from PBMCs, collected around atezolizumab (anti-PD-L1) treatment. The receptors stem from a man between 35 and 55 years old with urothelial cancer.

The rearrangement links TRBV19 to TRBJ2-2; TRBD2 matches 14 bases. CDR1 LNHDA and CDR2 SQIVND come from the germline V gene (reference sequence). V dropped 5 bases and J dropped 5; count of bases not matched to a gene: 7. The CDR3 extends over 17 amino acids. The CDR3 reads CASSPPRTSGRTGELFF. CDR3 DNA sequence: TGTGCCAGTAGTCCGCCCAGGACTAGCGGGAGGACCGGGGAGCTGTTTTTT.

Regarding this clone: Other DNA variants within this sample encode the same CDR3. The rearrangement uses TRBV9 and TRBJ2-1; 9 positions match TRBD2. The CDR3 totals 16 residues. Per germline, CDR1 SGDLS and CDR2 YYNGEE. V lost 3 bases and J lost 6; bases outside the gene matches: 10. CDR3 sequence (DNA): TGTGCCAGCAGCGGGTTAGCGGGAGCGGGCAGCAATGAGCAGTTCTTC. It specifies CASSGLAGAGSNEQFF. Variable domain in full (rest from reference TRBV9 and TRBJ2-1): DSGVTQTPKHLITATGQRVTLRCSPRSGDLSVYWYQQSLDQGLQFLIQYYNGEERAKGNILERFSAQQFPDLHSELNLSSLELGDSALYFCASSGLAGAGSNEQFFGPGTRLTVL.

J is TRBJ2-7 and V is TRBV30; D gene ambiguous. Germline-derived CDR1 and CDR2 are GTSNPN and SVGIG (reference sequence). This CDR3 has 16 amino acids. Trimming stripped 5 bases from V and 1 base from J, with 21 bases between. The CDR3 reads CAWAPPQRPGSYEQYF. CDR3 nucleotide sequence: TGTGCCTGGGCCCCCCCCCAGCGCCCCGGATCCTACGAGCAGTACTTC.

V is TRBV30 and J is TRBJ1-1; TRBD1 might be the D (5 bases). Trimming took off 7 bases at V and 4 bases at J, with 19 bases between the two ends. This CDR3 region has 14 residues. The germline V gene has CDR1 GTSNPN and CDR2 SVGIG (reference sequence). The CDR3 DNA reads as TGTGCCTCGGGACTCTTCTCTAAGGTCACTGAAGCTTTCTTT. This codes for CASGLFSKVTEAFF.

This rearrangement joins TRBV5-6 to TRBJ1-3; unclear D gene. Germline CDR1 SGHDT, CDR2 YYEEEE. The CDR3 is 15 residues long. The V end lost 1 base, the J end lost 4 bases, and 12 bases lay between the germline ends. The CDR3 region has the DNA TGTGCCAGCAGCTTGATTGTCAGTTCGGGAAACACCATATATTTT. Translating it yields CASSLIVSSGNTIYF.

The chain combines TRBV7-9 with TRBJ2-5, with a weak D call TRBD1 (5 bases). CDR3 length equals 14 residues. V lost 11 bases, J lost 5 bases, and 21 bases lay in between. CDR1 is SEHNR and CDR2 is FQNEAQ in the germline V gene (reference sequence). This chain's CDR3 is CAGARTPRRETQYF. The DNA for the CDR3 is TGTGCCGGGGCACGGACACCCCGTAGGGAGACCCAGTACTTC.

The gene calls are TRBV6-1 and TRBJ1-2; 7 bases align to TRBD1. CDR3 length: 14 residues. Germline CDR1 is MNHNS and CDR2 is SASEGT. The V segment lost 2 bases and the J segment 4 bases; nucleotides outside the gene matches: 4. CDR3 sequence: CASSERGHGYGYTF. CDR3 DNA sequence: TGTGCCAGCAGTGAAAGGGGGCATGGCTATGGCTACACCTTC.

The V call is TRBV27, the J call TRBJ2-7, with D perhaps matching TRBD2 (6 bases). Germline-derived CDR1 and CDR2 are MNHEY and SMNVEV (reference sequence). The ends were cut back, 3 bases at V and 7 bases at J, with 16 bases in the middle. The CDR3 has 14 amino acids. CDR3 coding DNA: TGTGCCAGCAGTTTGTGGACTGGGAGGAGAGAGCAGTACTTC. Translating it yields CASSLWTGRREQYF.

This chain connects TRBV11-3 to TRBJ2-7, with TRBD2 as a possible D gene (5 bases). Germline assignment: CDR1 SGHNT and CDR2 YENEEA. This CDR3 region has 11 residues. Trimming removed 4 bases from V and 5 bases from J, with 6 bases in between. The CDR3 DNA is TGTGCCAGCAGCTCCGGGGACGAGCAGTACTTC. It specifies CASSSGDEQYF.

The V gene is TRBV5-4, the J gene TRBJ1-1; D not certain. This CDR3 is built from 15 residues. V lost 3 bases and J lost 4, with 16 bases in between. CDR1 and CDR2 (germline): SGHNT, YYREEE (reference sequence). CDR3: CASSSLKAGITEAFF. The DNA for the CDR3 is TGTGCCAGCAGCTCTCTAAAGGCGGGAATCACTGAAGCTTTCTTT. Full variable domain (outside the CDR3, taken from reference TRBV5-4 and TRBJ1-1): ETGVTQSPTHLIKTRGQQVTLRCSSQSGHNTVSWYQQALGQGPQFIFQYYREEENGRGNFPPRFSGLQFPNYSSELNVNALELDDSALYLCASSSLKAGITEAFFGQGTRLTVV.

The rearrangement joins TRBV10-3 to TRBJ2-2; no definite D call. From germline, CDR1 is ENHRY and CDR2 SYGVKD. The CDR3 loop spans 13 amino acids. V lost 5 bases and J lost 9, with 13 bases in between. The CDR3 sequence: CAISSAGSRELFF. CDR3 in DNA: TGTGCCATCAGTTCGGCCGGGTCCCGGGAGCTGTTTTTT.

A remark on this clone: The same CDR3 is also encoded by other DNA sequences in this sample. This chain joins TRBV5-1 and TRBJ2-5, with 12 bases identical to TRBD2. Germline V gene lookup returns CDR1 SGHRS and CDR2 YFSETQ. V trimming: 3 bases; J trimming: 2 bases; junction bases outside the gene matches: 5. This CDR3 contains 16 residues. The CDR3 protein is CASSSGTSGPQETQYF. CDR3 coding DNA: TGCGCCAGCAGCTCGGGGACTAGCGGGCCTCAAGAGACCCAGTACTTC.

This chain connects TRBV5-1 to TRBJ2-1; a possible D gene is TRBD2 (7 bases). CDR1 is SGHRS, CDR2 YFSETQ, per germline. There are 15 residues in the CDR3. The ends were cut back, 2 bases at V and 3 bases at J, with 12 bases in the middle. The CDR3 protein is CASSFGGGGYNEQFF. DNA of the CDR3: TGCGCCAGCAGCTTTGGGGGAGGGGGCTACAATGAGCAGTTCTTC.

The V call is TRBV7-2, the J call TRBJ2-1; no reliable D call. CDR3 length: 11 residues. V was clipped by 2 bases and J by 10 bases, with 6 bases between them. Germline CDR1 and CDR2: SGHTA and FQGNSA. CDR3 DNA sequence: TGTGCCAGCAGCTTACAGAAGGAGCAGTTCTTC. Translation gives CASSLQKEQFF. Drawing the rest from reference TRBV7-2 and TRBJ2-1, the complete variable domain is GAGVSQSPSNKVTEKGKDVELRCDPISGHTALYWYRQSLGQGLEFLIYFQGNSAPDKSGLPSDRFSAERTGGSVSTLTIQRTQQEDSAVYLCASSLQKEQFFGPGTRLTVL.

This chain links TRBV6-5 with TRBJ1-1; D is perhaps TRBD1 (6 bases). Germline CDR1 reads MNHEY; CDR2 reads SVGAGI. Trimming removed 7 bases at V and 6 bases at J, with 15 bases between. The CDR3 is 13 amino acids. CDR3 sequence (DNA): TGTGCCAGCATGGGGGCTCCGGCGGCTGAAGCTTTCTTT. This sequence encodes CASMGAPAAEAFF.

This chain joins TRBV29-1 and TRBJ2-3, with no clear D. V lost 5 bases to trimming and J lost 2 bases, with 8 bases between them. The germline CDR1 and CDR2 sequences are SQVTM and ANQGSEA. This CDR3 contains 12 residues. The CDR3, as DNA: TGCAGCGTTAAACCGGTCACAGATACGCAGTATTTT. It is translated as CSVKPVTDTQYF.

This clone has just a few counts. The genes are TRBV30 and TRBJ2-1; 8 nucleotides line up with TRBD2. Trimming removed 3 bases from V and 8 bases from J; junction bases left unmatched: 18. Germline lookup yields CDR1 GTSNPN and CDR2 SVGIG (reference sequence). This CDR3 comprises 17 residues. The CDR3 sequence is CAWRERIRAGDRDEQFF. In DNA, the CDR3 is TGTGCCTGGAGGGAGAGGATTCGAGCGGGAGATCGCGATGAGCAGTTCTTC.

The CDR3 sequence is CASSYTDIYGYTF. CDR3 nucleotides: TGTGCCAGCAGCTATACAGATATCTATGGCTACACCTTC. The chain employs TRBV13 and TRBJ1-2; D remains unclear. There are 13 residues in the CDR3. Germline V lookup: CDR1 PRHDT, CDR2 FYEKMQ (reference sequence). The germline V and J ends were trimmed by 4 bases and 4 bases, with 10 bases remaining between them.

This clone is a singleton in its sample. The genes are TRBV6-1 and TRBJ2-7, with D unresolved. V lost 2 bases to trimming and J lost 5 bases, with 4 bases between them. This CDR3 contains 11 residues. In germline, CDR1 is MNHNS, CDR2 SASEGT. CDR3 region: CASSEFDEQYF. In nucleotides, the CDR3 is TGTGCCAGCAGTGAATTCGACGAGCAGTACTTC.

The chain combines TRBV7-3 with TRBJ1-3, with 9 bases aligning to TRBD1. CDR3 length: 16 amino acids. V gave up 6 bases and J gave up 1 base; unmatched junction bases: 7. CDR1 is SGHTA and CDR2 is FQGTGA in the germline V gene. This chain's CDR3 is CASSSRTGDSGNTIYF. In DNA, the CDR3 is TGTGCCAGCAGTTCCAGGACAGGGGATTCTGGAAACACCATATATTTT.

This clone was found a few times. The rearrangement uses TRBV19 and TRBJ2-6; weak D call: TRBD2 (7 bases). Trimming shortened V by 5 bases and J by 4 bases, and 12 bases separated the two germline ends. The CDR3 spans 15 residues. Per germline, CDR1 LNHDA and CDR2 SQIVND (reference sequence). CDR3 sequence reads: CASSWGGAGANVLTF. The CDR3 DNA reads TGTGCCAGTAGTTGGGGGGGCGCAGGGGCCAACGTCCTGACTTTC.

This clone was seen once. J is TRBJ2-7 and V is TRBV29-1; 10 positions match TRBD1. Germline loops: CDR1 SQVTM, CDR2 ANQGSEA. Trimming at V came to 6 bases and at J to 6 bases, leaving 8 bases not matched to a gene. This CDR3 comprises 13 residues. CDR3: CSVRWGQGTEQYF. As DNA, the CDR3 is TGCAGCGTGCGTTGGGGACAGGGGACCGAGCAGTACTTC.

CDR3 protein: CASSSRTSGEQFF. The CDR3 DNA reads as TGTGCCAGCAGTTCCAGGACTAGCGGGGAGCAGTTCTTC. J is TRBJ2-1 and V is TRBV28, with 11 bases aligning to TRBD2. Germline values: CDR1 MDHEN, CDR2 SYDVKM. CDR3 length: 13 residues. With V trimmed by 4 bases and J by 10 bases, 3 bases remained unmatched.

This chain joins TRBV7-3 and TRBJ1-1; 9 nucleotides align to TRBD1. Losses at the gene ends were 5 bases for V and 5 bases for J; bases not matched to a gene: 3. CDR3 length: 13 residues. Germline values: CDR1 SGHTA, CDR2 FQGTGA. The DNA for the CDR3 is TGTGCCAGCAGCCAAGGACAGGGGACTGAAGCTTTCTTT. This gives the protein CASSQGQGTEAFF.

The V gene is TRBV7-9, the J gene TRBJ2-5, with a weak D call TRBD2 (6 bases). V lost 0 bases, J lost 0 bases, and 20 bases lay in between. The length of the CDR3 is 19 residues. Germline V gives CDR1 SEHNR, CDR2 FQNEAQ (reference sequence). CDR3: CASSLADFSSGIYQETQYF. In nucleotides, the CDR3 is TGTGCCAGCAGCTTAGCAGATTTCAGTAGCGGAATATACCAAGAGACCCAGTACTTC.

As DNA, the CDR3 is TGCGCCAGCAGCCAAGAGGGACTCCACAACACCGGGGAGCTGTTTTTT. This encodes CASSQEGLHNTGELFF. The rearrangement links TRBV4-1 to TRBJ2-2, with D maybe TRBD2 (6 bases). Trimming cost V 0 bases and J 2 bases, with 10 bases left between them. Looked up from germline, CDR1 is MGHRA and CDR2 is YSYEKL. This CDR3 region has 16 residues.

The gene calls are TRBV4-3 and TRBJ2-1; TRBD2 is a possible D gene (7 bases). The CDR3 loop spans 15 amino acids. The germline V and J ends were trimmed by 0 bases and 5 bases, with 11 bases remaining between them. Per germline, CDR1 LGHNA and CDR2 YSLEER. In DNA form, the CDR3 reads TGCGCCAGCAGCCAAGAAGGGGGGGGCAACAATGAGCAGTTCTTC. Its protein is CASSQEGGGNNEQFF.